This is a list of T cell receptor beta chains from one sample in a study of identical twins. Each CDR3 protein is one row after TCRdb ran MiXCR on the 5' RACE reads. The repertoire holds about 530,000 distinct CDR3 sequences, with 12% to 15% as singletons. These data also formed part of another study, on yellow fever vaccine responses in identical twins.

The sequenced sample was CD4+ T cells sorted from blood. The receptors originated from a woman between 18 and 30 years old in good health. CDR3s include the opening cysteine and the closing phenylalanine or tryptophan.

V,J,CDR3
TRBV3-1,TRBJ1-6,CASSQGTGLGAPLHF
TRBV24-1,TRBJ2-3,CATSSSGGASDTQYF
TRBV7-2,TRBJ2-1,CASSRQPSTGEQFF
TRBV11-2,TRBJ1-6,CASSAGAVDSPLHF
TRBV5-4,TRBJ2-3,CASSLDRGFTDTQYF
TRBV18,TRBJ2-7,CASSPGSGTSYEQYF
TRBV5-1,TRBJ2-2,CASSWRPGLANSGELFF
TRBV12-3/TRBV12-4,TRBJ1-2,CASKRGGTNYGYTF
TRBV5-1,TRBJ2-1,CASSVEGFTYNEQFF
TRBV28,TRBJ2-2,CASSLGTMRNTGELFF
TRBV12-3/TRBV12-4,TRBJ2-1,CASSLLLVSYNEQFF
TRBV7-9,TRBJ2-5,CASSRRQRLVYQETQYF
TRBV7-2,TRBJ2-4,CASSRPGPGNIQYF
TRBV10-3,TRBJ2-1,CATILPGTSGPTMSSFF
TRBV2,TRBJ2-7,CASSEATGPSYEQYF
TRBV2,TRBJ1-1,CASSEGTVGAFF
TRBV12-3/TRBV12-4,TRBJ1-4,CASSFSGGMGEKLFF
TRBV5-1,TRBJ2-5,CVSSLGQREGTQYF
TRBV19,TRBJ2-3,CASKEAGGPVRDTQYF
TRBV6-5,TRBJ1-5,CASSSGFWQANQPQHF
TRBV9,TRBJ2-5,CASSVMTDGTQYF
TRBV12-3/TRBV12-4,TRBJ1-2,CASSLRGNGYTF
TRBV7-2,TRBJ1-1,CASSFPDSLNTEAFF
TRBV12-3/TRBV12-4,TRBJ1-1,CASSEGTEAFF
TRBV5-1,TRBJ2-5,CASSFGSGYQETQYF
TRBV7-9,TRBJ2-6,CASSLAVGAGANVLTF
TRBV12-3/TRBV12-4,TRBJ2-1,CASRLSGNNEQFF
TRBV3-1,TRBJ2-1,CASSKPGPAGKNYNEQFF
TRBV7-8,TRBJ1-5,CASSFSTSRNQPQHF
TRBV27,TRBJ2-2,CASSPNPPGDTGELFF
TRBV11-2,TRBJ2-2,CASSLLRLAGALNTGELFF
TRBV5-4,TRBJ2-3,CASSFMDMSDTQYF
TRBV24-1,TRBJ2-1,CATSDLPSTERGKTYNEQFF
TRBV20-1,TRBJ2-7,CSAETSGRPGSYEQYF
TRBV5-5,TRBJ1-1,CASSLVGGLGTEAFF
TRBV6-4,TRBJ1-6,CASSRLLSGRIIHSPLHF
TRBV29-1,TRBJ2-5,CSVDGTGHRETQYF
TRBV5-1,TRBJ2-5,CASSLALTSQETQYF
TRBV9,TRBJ2-2,CASSQTSGPLTGELFF
TRBV5-1,TRBJ2-1,CASSLQQGLSYNEQFF
TRBV7-9,TRBJ2-1,CASSLTPTSGKQFF
TRBV10-3,TRBJ1-1,CAIKQNTEAFF
TRBV6-1,TRBJ2-1,CASRSGTGLGNEQFF
TRBV29-1,TRBJ1-2,CSVEGGGGALGYGYTF
TRBV27,TRBJ2-5,CASSFTSGTGQETQYF
TRBV24-1,TRBJ1-2,CATSDRTGSGNYGYTF
TRBV20-1,TRBJ2-1,CSPASGPYNEQFF
TRBV27,TRBJ2-3,CASSSPGLNTDTQYF